This entry is about one T cell receptor (beta chain). CDR3 length: 19 residues. V shed 1 base and J 3 bases; nucleotides not matched to a gene: 11. Germline CDR1 SGHTA, CDR2 FQGNSA. In the source study's methods: Estimates of nucleated cell counts were drawn from the amplification of reference gene primers. Repertoires were generated with immunoSEQ multiplex PCR, while TCRdb's copy carries only in-frame clones and drops some. V and J calls and clone size are given by that table; D and trimming were obtained from the DNA. The repertoire holds tens of thousands of clones, with approximately 87% as singletons. These data belong to a study of blood T cell repertoires in COVID-19. For the study at large: Italy, Spain and the United States were the sources of the convalescent and acute COVID-19 samples. The analysed material was cDNA or gDNA that came from T cells, B-cell-depleted T cells, or PBMCs.

The sample taken for sequencing was peripheral blood. The V gene is TRBV7-2, the J gene TRBJ2-3, with TRBD2 matching over 12 bases. The receptor comes from a man between 45 and 60 years old with active or convalescent COVID-19. This CDR3 reads CASSLVWDLAGGPTDTQYF. The DNA of the CDR3 is TGTGCCAGCAGCTTAGTCTGGGACCTAGCGGGGGGGCCAACAGATACGCAGTATTTT.